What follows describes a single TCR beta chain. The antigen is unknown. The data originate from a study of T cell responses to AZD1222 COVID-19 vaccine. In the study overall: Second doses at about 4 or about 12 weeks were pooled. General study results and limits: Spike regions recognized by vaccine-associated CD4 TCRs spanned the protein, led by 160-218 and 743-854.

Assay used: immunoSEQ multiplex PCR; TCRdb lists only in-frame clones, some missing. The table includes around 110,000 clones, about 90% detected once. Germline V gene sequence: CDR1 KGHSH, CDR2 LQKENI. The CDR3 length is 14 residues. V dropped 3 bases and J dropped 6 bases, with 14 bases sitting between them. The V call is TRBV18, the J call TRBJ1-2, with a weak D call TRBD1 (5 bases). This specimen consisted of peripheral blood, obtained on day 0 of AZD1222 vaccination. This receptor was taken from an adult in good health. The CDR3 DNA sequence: TGTGCCAGCTCACCGACAGCCTCCGCCAATGGCTACACCTTC. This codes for CASSPTASANGYTF. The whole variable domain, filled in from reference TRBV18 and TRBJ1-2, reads NAGVMQNPRHLVRRRGQEARLRCSPMKGHSHVYWYRQLPEEGLKFMVYLQKENIIDESGMPKERFSAEFPKEGPSILRIQQVVRGDSAAYFCASSPTASANGYTFGSGTRLTVV.